The 2 T cell receptor beta chains below come from one sample, sequenced in a study of cytotoxic CD8 clonotypes in ibrutinib-treated CLL. Assay used: immunoSEQ multiplex PCR; TCRdb lists only in-frame clones, some missing. The sample lists some 170,000 clones; roughly 90% were seen once. The specimen was PBMCs, collected at disease progression, from a patient treated with ibrutinib. The receptors were gathered from a human donor with chronic lymphocytic leukemia.

The chain recombines TRBV15 with TRBJ2-2; D may match TRBD1 or TRBD2 (5 bases each). Trimming removed 5 bases at V and 1 base at J, with 11 bases between. This CDR3 is built from 15 residues. CDR1 is LNHNV, CDR2 YYDKDF, per germline (reference sequence). The CDR3 bases are TGTGCCACCAGCCTTGGGGGTTGGAACACCGGGGAGCTGTTTTTT. It is translated as CATSLGGWNTGELFF.

The rearrangement links TRBV6-1 to TRBJ1-2, with D possibly matching TRBD1 (6 bases). This CDR3 is built from 13 residues. Germline CDR1 and CDR2: MNHNS and SASEGT. Trimming cost V 7 bases and J 4 bases, with 13 bases left between them. The CDR3 loop reads CASKSTGVYGYTF. The CDR3 nucleotides are TGTGCCAGCAAATCGACAGGAGTCTATGGCTACACCTTC.